The T cell receptor beta chain under discussion was sequenced for a study of T cells expressing NK-cell markers (dated by TCRdb to 2018 to 2020). For the wider study: Three sorted T-cell subsets (CD3+CD56+NKG2C+, CD3+CD56+NKG2C- and CD3+CD56-NKG2C+) from under 10 donors had their TCR beta-chain repertoires profiled. Randomly selected healthy volunteers, three men and five women, were used as the eight sequenced donors. Of the eight sequenced donors, seven were found to be HCMV-seropositive and one was found to be HCMV-seronegative. The libraries were sequenced on Illumina HiSeq 2000/2500, MiSeq or NextSeq, producing 2 x 150 bp reads.

CDR3 length: 14 amino acids, cysteine to phenylalanine. Only the protein is available. The germline V gene provides CDR1 SGHDN and CDR2 FVKESK. The sample was run on an Illumina HiSeq 2000. TCR beta cDNA libraries were prepared using 5'RACE template switching, which introduced a universal primer site and unique molecular identifiers. cDNA synthesis was primed from the TCR beta constant segment and was followed by two successive PCR amplification steps. The authors' analysis ran thus. MIGEC handled demultiplexing of the reads and grouping by UMI, while MiTCR was used to assemble and quantify clonotypes. Only TCR cDNA sequences supported by at least two reads were kept to exclude erroneous sequences. Downstream repertoire analysis used the tcR package, and clonotypes were matched across fractions by CDR3 nucleotide sequence plus V segment. VDJmatch was used to annotate antigen specificity against VDJdb, with one amino acid substitution in CDR3 permitted. After the reads were reprocessed by TCRdb, one entry was made per CDR3 protein sequence, with no DNA. These V and J calls are TCRdb output, not the study's own analysis. For this sample, the table gives 200,000 to 300,000 distinct CDR3 sequences. In total, the top ten clones hold around 4.2% of the sample.

Beyond this particular receptor, the publication reports: In a handful of donors, the dominant CD3+CD56+NKG2C+ clonotypes were found to rank among the top 10 CD8+ clonotypes and to make up about 1.0-7.5% of CD8+ T cells. Those dominant clonotypes were again the most abundant among CD3+CD56-NKG2C+ cells in several donors, at roughly 28.3-65%. Whether the expanded NKG2C-expressing T cell clones were specific for HCMV antigens was left unclear.

For this clonotype: Its antigen is currently not known.

To determine HCMV serostatus, a commercial ELISA kit was used to detect HCMV-specific IgG in serum. Peripheral blood mononuclear cells were isolated from blood by Ficoll density gradient centrifugation. Sequenced: blood T cells: a sorted CD56 or NKG2C T cell subset, CD4+ or CD8+ T cells, or bulk PBMC T cells (not recorded which). Recombination connected TRBV14 to TRBJ2-2. The receptor comes from a woman between 18 and 70 years old in good health. CDR3 reads: CASSNEWGTGELFF.